A single sample gave rise to the 7 T cell receptor beta chains below, sequenced in a study of CD8+ T cells in alopecia areata. The sequencing template was cDNA reverse transcribed from extracted RNA. Profiling relied on immunoSEQ multiplex PCR, and the TCRdb table lists in-frame clones only, not all of them. The table has roughly 250,000 clones, 65% to 70% seen once. Sample: CD4+ T cells sorted from blood, taken at week 0. The receptors originated from a human donor with alopecia areata.

This rearrangement joins TRBV6-1 to TRBJ2-7; the match to TRBD1 covers 7 bases. The germline gives CDR1 MNHNS, CDR2 SASEGT. V was clipped by 5 bases and J by 0 bases; unmatched bases: 7. The CDR3 runs to 15 residues. This CDR3 reads CASSKGTVISYEQYF. The DNA for the CDR3 is TGTGCCAGCAGTAAGGGGACAGTAATCTCCTACGAGCAGTACTTC.

This clone was seen a single time. CDR3 DNA: TGTGCCAGCAGTCTACGGACAGGAGCTCGCTATGGCTACACCTTC. It is translated as CASSLRTGARYGYTF. V usage is TRBV27 and J usage is TRBJ1-2; 7 bases are shared with TRBD1. The germline CDR1 and CDR2 sequences are MNHEY and SMNVEV (reference sequence). This CDR3 has 15 residues. With 5 bases clipped from V and 4 bases from J, the junction kept 10 bases outside the gene matches.

This clone was seen a few times. J is TRBJ1-6 and V is TRBV15; D is unresolved. This CDR3 contains 15 residues. Looked up from germline, CDR1 is LNHNV and CDR2 is YYDKDF (reference sequence). V shed 3 bases and J shed 3 bases, with 9 bases lying between them. The CDR3 nucleotides are TGTGCCACCAGCAGCGATCGGGACTATAATTCACCCCTCCACTTT. Translated: CATSSDRDYNSPLHF.

The chain couples TRBV29-1 to TRBJ1-1; D might be TRBD1 (6 bases). This CDR3 contains 14 residues. Germline lookup yields CDR1 SQVTM and CDR2 ANQGSEA. The ends were cut back, 4 bases at V and 7 bases at J, with 19 bases in the middle. The CDR3 nucleotides are TGCAGCGTTGTTTCCAGGGGCCCGAACGGTGAAGCTTTCTTT. Translated: CSVVSRGPNGEAFF.

The CDR3 here is CASSPFRSNYGYTF. The CDR3 bases are TGTGCCAGCAGCCCTTTTCGCTCTAACTATGGCTACACCTTC. The chain carries TRBV2 and TRBJ1-2; D call uncertain. Germline-derived CDR1 and CDR2 are SNHLY and FYNNEI. This CDR3 region has 14 residues. The V gene lost 6 bases and the J gene lost 0 bases, with 11 bases spanning the gap.

The V gene is TRBV5-1, the J gene TRBJ1-1, with 7 bases identical to TRBD1. Per the germline V gene, CDR1 is SGHRS and CDR2 is YFSETQ. The CDR3 contains 14 residues. With V trimmed by 0 bases and J by 4 bases, 3 bases remained unmatched. The CDR3 DNA is TGCGCCAGCAGCTTGGTACAGGGGTCCACTGAAGCTTTCTTT. Encoded protein: CASSLVQGSTEAFF.

The J gene is TRBJ2-5, the V gene TRBV2; 7 nucleotides line up with TRBD1. This CDR3 spans 13 amino acids. Looked up from germline, CDR1 is SNHLY and CDR2 is FYNNEI. V lost 5 bases, J lost 4 bases, and 4 bases stayed unmatched. CDR3 sequence: CASSYRGGETQYF. The CDR3 nucleotides read TGTGCCAGCAGTTACAGGGGTGGAGAGACCCAGTACTTC.